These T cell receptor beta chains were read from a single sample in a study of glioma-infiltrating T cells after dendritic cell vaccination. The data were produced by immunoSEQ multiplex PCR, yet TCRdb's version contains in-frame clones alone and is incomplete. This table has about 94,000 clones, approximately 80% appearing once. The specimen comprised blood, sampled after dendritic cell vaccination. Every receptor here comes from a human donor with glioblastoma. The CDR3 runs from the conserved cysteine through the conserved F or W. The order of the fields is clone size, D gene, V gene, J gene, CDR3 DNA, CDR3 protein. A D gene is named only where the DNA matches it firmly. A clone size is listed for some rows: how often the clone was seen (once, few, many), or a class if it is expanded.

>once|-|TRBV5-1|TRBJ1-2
TGCGCCAGCAGCACCGGTCCTTCGGTAGGCTACACCTTC
CASSTGPSVGYTF
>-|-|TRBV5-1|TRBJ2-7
TGCGCCAGCAGCTTGGTACAGGGCTACGAGCAGTACTTC
CASSLVQGYEQYF
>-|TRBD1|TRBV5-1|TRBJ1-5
TGCGCCAGCAGCCTGACAGGGGGTAGCAATCAGCCCCAGCATTTT
CASSLTGGSNQPQHF
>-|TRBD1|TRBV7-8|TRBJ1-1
TGTGCCAGCAGCTTAGGGCATTCGGTTAGACAGGGGAACACTGAAGCTTTCTTT
CASSLGHSVRQGNTEAFF
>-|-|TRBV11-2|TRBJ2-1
TGTGCCAGCAGCTTAGTGGGCGATGAGCAGTTCTTC
CASSLVGDEQFF
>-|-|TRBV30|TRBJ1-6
TGTGCCTCATCAGGGGAATATAATTCACCCCTCCACTTT
CASSGEYNSPLHF
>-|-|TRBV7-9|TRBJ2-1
TGTGCCAGCAGCTTATCGGGACTTCCATACAATGAGCAGTTCTTC
CASSLSGLPYNEQFF
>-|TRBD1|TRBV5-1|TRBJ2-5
TGCGCCAGCAACCAGGGGGCCTCGGGAGAGACCCAGTACTTC
CASNQGASGETQYF
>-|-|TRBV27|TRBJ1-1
TGTGCTAGCGGGGGGGAAAAAGCTTTCTTT
CASGGEKAFF
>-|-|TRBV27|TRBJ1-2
TGTGCCAGCAGTTTGATGCAGAACTATGGCTACACCTTC
CASSLMQNYGYTF
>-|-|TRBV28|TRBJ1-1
TGTGCCAGCAGTTTCGGGGGTATGAACACTGAAGCTTTCTTT
CASSFGGMNTEAFF
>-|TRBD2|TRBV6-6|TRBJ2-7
TGTGCCAGCATGTCCCGCGGGAGCGGATCCTACGAGCAGTACTTC
CASMSRGSGSYEQYF
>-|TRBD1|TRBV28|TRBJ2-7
TGTGCCAGCCGACAATCTCCACAGGGGGCTGTGGACGAGCAGTACTTC
CASRQSPQGAVDEQYF
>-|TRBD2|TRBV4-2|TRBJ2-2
TGTGCCAGCAGCCAAGCTAGCGGGGCGGGCGGGGAGCTGTTTTTT
CASSQASGAGGELFF
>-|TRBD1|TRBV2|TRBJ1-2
TGTGCCAGCAACCGTAGACAGGGTCTGCGGGATGGCTACACCTTC
CASNRRQGLRDGYTF
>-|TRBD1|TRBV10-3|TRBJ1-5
TGTGCCATCAGTGCGGGACAGGGTCATCAGCCCCAGCATTTT
CAISAGQGHQPQHF
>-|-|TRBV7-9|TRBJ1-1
TGTGCCAGCAGCCCCTGGAGGTCGAACACTGAAGCTTTCTTT
CASSPWRSNTEAFF
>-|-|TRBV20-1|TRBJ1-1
TGCAGTGCTCGGGGGGACACTGAAGCTTTCTTT
CSARGDTEAFF
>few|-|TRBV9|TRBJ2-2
TGTGCCAGCAGCGTGGTTAGCGCTGACGGGGAGCTGTTTTTT
CASSVVSADGELFF
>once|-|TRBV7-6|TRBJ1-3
TGTGCCAGCAGCCCAGGTTCCTCTGGAAACACCATATATTTT
CASSPGSSGNTIYF
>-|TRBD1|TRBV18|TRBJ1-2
TGTGCCAGCTCAACCGGGACAGGGGACTATGGCTACACCTTC
CASSTGTGDYGYTF
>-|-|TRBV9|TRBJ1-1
TGTGCCAGCAGCGGGAGAGACTTGAACACTGAAGCTTTCTTT
CASSGRDLNTEAFF
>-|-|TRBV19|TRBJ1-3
TGTGCCAGTAGCCCCCGGACACAGATCCTAAGCGGAAACACCATATATTTT
CASSPRTQILSGNTIYF
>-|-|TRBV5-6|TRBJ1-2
TGTGCCAGCAGCCCCCTAGGGGGATCTGGCTACACCTTC
CASSPLGGSGYTF
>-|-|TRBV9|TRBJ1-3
TGTGCCAGCAGCGTAGGGACAGCCTCTGGAAACACCATATATTTT
CASSVGTASGNTIYF